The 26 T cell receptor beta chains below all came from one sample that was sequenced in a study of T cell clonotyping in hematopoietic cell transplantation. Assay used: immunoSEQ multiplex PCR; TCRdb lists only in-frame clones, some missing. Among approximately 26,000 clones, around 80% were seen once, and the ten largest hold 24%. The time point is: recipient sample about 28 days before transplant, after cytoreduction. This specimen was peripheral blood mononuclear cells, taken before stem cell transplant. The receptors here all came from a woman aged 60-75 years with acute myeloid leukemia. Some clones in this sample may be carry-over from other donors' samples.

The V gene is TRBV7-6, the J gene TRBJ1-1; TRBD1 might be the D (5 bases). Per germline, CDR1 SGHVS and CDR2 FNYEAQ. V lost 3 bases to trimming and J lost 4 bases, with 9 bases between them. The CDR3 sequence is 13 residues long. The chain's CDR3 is CASSLEGTTEAFF. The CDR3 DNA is TGTGCCAGCAGCTTGGAGGGGACCACTGAAGCTTTCTTT.

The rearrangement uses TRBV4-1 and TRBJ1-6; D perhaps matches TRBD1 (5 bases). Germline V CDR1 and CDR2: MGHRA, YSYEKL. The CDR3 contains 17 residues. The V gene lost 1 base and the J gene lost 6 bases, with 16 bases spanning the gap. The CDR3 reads CASSQGLVGVRNSPLHF. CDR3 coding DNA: TGCGCCAGCAGCCAAGGCCTGGTAGGGGTTCGTAATTCACCCCTCCACTTT.

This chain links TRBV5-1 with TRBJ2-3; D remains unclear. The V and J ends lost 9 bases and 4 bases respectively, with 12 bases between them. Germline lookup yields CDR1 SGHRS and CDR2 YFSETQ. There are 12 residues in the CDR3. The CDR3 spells CATYDRSDTQYF. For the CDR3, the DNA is TGCGCCACCTACGACCGTTCAGATACGCAGTATTTT.

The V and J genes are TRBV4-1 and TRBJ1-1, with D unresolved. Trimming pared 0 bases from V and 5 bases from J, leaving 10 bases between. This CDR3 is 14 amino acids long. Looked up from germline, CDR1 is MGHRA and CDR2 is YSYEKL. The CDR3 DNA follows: TGCGCCAGCAGCCAAGATCCGGCGGGGACTGAAGCTTTCTTT. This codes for CASSQDPAGTEAFF.

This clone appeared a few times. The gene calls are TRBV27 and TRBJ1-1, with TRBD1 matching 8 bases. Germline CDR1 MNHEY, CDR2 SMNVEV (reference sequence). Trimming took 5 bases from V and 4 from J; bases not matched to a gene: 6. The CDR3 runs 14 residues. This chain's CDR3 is CASSRTGLPTEAFF. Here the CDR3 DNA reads TGTGCCAGCAGTCGGACAGGGTTGCCCACTGAAGCTTTCTTT.

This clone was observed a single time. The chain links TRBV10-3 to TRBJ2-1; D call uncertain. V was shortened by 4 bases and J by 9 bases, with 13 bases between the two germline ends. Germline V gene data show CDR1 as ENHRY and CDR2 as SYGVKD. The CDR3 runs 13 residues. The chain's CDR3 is CAISVPPSSEQFF. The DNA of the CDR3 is TGTGCCATCAGTGTCCCTCCTTCGAGTGAGCAGTTCTTC.

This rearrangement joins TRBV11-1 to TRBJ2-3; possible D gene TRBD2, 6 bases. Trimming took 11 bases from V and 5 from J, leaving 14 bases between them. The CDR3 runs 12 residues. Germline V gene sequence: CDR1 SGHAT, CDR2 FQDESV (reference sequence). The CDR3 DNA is TGTGCCGTCCAGGGAGGTAGAGATACGCAGTATTTT. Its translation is CAVQGGRDTQYF.

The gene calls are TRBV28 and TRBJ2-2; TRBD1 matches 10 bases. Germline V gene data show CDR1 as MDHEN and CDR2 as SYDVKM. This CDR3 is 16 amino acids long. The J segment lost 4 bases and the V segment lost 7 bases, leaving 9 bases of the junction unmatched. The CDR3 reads CASISRDRGSTGELFF. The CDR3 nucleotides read TGTGCCAGCATCTCCCGGGACAGGGGTTCCACCGGGGAGCTGTTTTTT.

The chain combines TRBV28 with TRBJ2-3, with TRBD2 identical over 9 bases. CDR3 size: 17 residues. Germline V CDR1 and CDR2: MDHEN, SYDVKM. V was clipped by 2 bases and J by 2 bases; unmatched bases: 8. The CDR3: CASSLLAGSSHTDTQYF. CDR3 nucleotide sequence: TGTGCCAGCAGTTTACTAGCGGGATCCAGTCACACAGATACGCAGTATTTT.

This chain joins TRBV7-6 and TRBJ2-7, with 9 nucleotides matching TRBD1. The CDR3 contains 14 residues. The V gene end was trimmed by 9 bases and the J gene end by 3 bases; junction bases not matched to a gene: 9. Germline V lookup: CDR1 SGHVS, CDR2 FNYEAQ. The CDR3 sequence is CASRPGQGDYEQYF. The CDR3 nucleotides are TGTGCCAGTCGGCCGGGACAGGGAGACTACGAGCAGTACTTC. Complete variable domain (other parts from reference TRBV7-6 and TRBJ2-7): GAGVSQSPRYKVTKRGQDVALRCDPISGHVSLYWYRQALGQGPEFLTYFNYEAQQDKSGLPNDRFSAERPEGSISTLTIQRTEQRDSAMYRCASRPGQGDYEQYFGPGTRLTVT.

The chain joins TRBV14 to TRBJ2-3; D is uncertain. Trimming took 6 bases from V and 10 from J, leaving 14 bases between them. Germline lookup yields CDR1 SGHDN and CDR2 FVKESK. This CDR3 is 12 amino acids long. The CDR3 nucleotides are TGTGCCAGCAGTGTTGAATCGGGTGCGCAGTATTTT. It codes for CASSVESGAQYF.

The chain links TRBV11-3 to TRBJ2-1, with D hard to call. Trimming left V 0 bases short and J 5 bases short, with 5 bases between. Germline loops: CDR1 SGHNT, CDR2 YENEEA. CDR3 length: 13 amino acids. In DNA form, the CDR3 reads TGTGCCAGCAGCTTAGACTCGGACAATGAGCAGTTCTTC. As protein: CASSLDSDNEQFF.

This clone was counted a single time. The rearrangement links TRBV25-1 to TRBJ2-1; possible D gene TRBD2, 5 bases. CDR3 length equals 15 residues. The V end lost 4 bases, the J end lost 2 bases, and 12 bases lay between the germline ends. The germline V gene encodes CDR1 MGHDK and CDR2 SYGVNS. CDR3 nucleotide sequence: TGTGCCAGCAGTGGTCGCGGGCTAACCTACAATGAGCAGTTCTTC. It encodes CASSGRGLTYNEQFF.

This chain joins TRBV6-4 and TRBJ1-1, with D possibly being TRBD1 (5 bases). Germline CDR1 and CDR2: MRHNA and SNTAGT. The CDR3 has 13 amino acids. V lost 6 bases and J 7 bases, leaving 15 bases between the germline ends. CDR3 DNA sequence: TGTGCCAGCAGGGAGCAGGGCGAGGGTGAAGCTTTCTTT. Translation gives CASREQGEGEAFF.

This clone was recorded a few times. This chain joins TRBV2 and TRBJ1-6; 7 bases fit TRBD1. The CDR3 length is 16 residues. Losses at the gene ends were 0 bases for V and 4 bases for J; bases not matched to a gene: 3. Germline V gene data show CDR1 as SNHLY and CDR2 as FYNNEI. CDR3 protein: CASSEAGQFYNSPLHF. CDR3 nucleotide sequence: TGTGCCAGCAGTGAAGCGGGACAGTTTTATAATTCACCCCTCCACTTT.

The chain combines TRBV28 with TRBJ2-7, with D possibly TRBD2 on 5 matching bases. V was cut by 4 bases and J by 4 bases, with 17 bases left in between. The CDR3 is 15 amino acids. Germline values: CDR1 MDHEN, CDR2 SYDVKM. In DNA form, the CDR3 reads TGTGCCAGCAGTTCCCCTGTCGGGAAGGCGTACGAGCAGTACTTC. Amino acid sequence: CASSSPVGKAYEQYF.

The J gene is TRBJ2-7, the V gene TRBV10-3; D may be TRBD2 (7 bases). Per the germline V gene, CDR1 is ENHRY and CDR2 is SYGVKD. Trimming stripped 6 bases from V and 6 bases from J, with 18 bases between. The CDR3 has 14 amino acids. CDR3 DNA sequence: TGTGCCATCAGGGCCCATGGGGGAGGGGGCGAGCAGTACTTC. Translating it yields CAIRAHGGGGEQYF.

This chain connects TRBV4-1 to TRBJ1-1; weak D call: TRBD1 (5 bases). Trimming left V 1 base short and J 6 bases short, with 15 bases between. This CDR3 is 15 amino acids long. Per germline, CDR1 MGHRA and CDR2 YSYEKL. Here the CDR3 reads CASSQAFQGTAEAFF. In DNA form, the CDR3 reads TGCGCCAGCAGCCAAGCGTTTCAGGGAACGGCTGAAGCTTTCTTT.

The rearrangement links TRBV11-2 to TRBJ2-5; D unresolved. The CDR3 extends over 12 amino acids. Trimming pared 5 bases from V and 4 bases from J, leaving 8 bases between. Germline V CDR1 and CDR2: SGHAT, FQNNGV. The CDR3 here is CASSPTGETQYF. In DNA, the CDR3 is TGTGCCAGCAGCCCCACCGGAGAGACCCAGTACTTC.

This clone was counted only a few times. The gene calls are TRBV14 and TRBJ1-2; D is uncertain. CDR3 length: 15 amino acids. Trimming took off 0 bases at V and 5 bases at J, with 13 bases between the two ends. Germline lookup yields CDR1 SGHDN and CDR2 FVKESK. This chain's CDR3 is CASSQDTHSSYGYTF. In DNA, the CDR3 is TGTGCCAGCAGCCAAGACACCCACTCGTCGTATGGCTACACCTTC.

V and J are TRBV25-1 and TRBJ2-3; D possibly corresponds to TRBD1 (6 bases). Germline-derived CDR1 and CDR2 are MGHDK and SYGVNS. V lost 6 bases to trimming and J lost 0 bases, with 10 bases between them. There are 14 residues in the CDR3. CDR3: CASSQGWSTDTQYF. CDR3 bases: TGTGCCAGCAGCCAGGGGTGGAGCACAGATACGCAGTATTTT.

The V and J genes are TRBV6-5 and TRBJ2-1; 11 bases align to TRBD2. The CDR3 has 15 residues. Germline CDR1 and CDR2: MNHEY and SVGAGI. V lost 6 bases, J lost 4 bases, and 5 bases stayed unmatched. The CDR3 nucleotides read TGTGCCAGCAGGAGAGGGACTAGCGGTTACAATGAGCAGTTCTTC. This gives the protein CASRRGTSGYNEQFF.

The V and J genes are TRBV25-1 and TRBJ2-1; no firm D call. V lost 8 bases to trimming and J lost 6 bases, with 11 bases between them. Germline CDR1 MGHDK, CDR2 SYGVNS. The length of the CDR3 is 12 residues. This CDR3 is CASGVTFNEQFF. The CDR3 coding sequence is TGTGCCAGCGGGGTGACTTTCAATGAGCAGTTCTTC.

CDR3 bases: TGCGCCAGCAGCCAAGACCCCGTCTATGGCTACACCTTC. Translating it yields CASSQDPVYGYTF. The gene calls are TRBV4-3 and TRBJ1-2; D gene unclear. This CDR3 contains 13 residues. V was trimmed by 0 bases and J by 4 bases, leaving 6 bases between them. Germline CDR1 reads LGHNA; CDR2 reads YSLEER.

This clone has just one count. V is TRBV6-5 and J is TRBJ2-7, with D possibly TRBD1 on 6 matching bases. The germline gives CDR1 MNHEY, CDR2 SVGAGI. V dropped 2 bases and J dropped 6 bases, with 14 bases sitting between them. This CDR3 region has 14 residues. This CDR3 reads CASSYDRTRAEQYF. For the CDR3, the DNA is TGTGCCAGCAGTTACGACAGGACCCGCGCCGAGCAGTACTTC.

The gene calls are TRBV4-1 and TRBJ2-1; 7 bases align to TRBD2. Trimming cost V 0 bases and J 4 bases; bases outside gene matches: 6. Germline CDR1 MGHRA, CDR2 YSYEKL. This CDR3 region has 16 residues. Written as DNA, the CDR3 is TGCGCCAGCAGCCAAGATCCGGGACTACTATACAATGAGCAGTTCTTC. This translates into CASSQDPGLLYNEQFF.